Below, one TCR beta chain is given with its context. The antigen is not known. Trimming took 0 bases from V and 5 from J, leaving 19 bases between them. Per germline, CDR1 ENHRY and CDR2 SYGVKD. The CDR3 extends over 17 amino acids. The PCR used 60 Vbeta and 13 Jbeta primers. Measured with immunoSEQ multiplex PCR; TCRdb has only the in-frame clones, and not every one. The data show around 180,000 clones, about four fifths seen once. This sample was included in a study of cytomegalovirus exposure and HLA in healthy donors. Notes on the study in general: Analyzed later, most CMV-associated TCR beta chains appeared HLA-restricted. Overall, under 200 TCR beta chains were annotated as cytomegalovirus-associated. CMV serostatus stood as the only immune exposure information on hand. TCR beta chain V- and J-gene trimming was linked, in a later analysis, to a missense variant in DCLRE1C.

The chain employs TRBV10-3 and TRBJ1-1; D may be TRBD1 (5 bases). The sample comprised PBMCs. This sequence originates from a man between 18 and 29 years old in good health and CMV-seronegative. The CDR3 here is CAISESPGAGKSTEAFF. Written as DNA, the CDR3 is TGTGCCATCAGTGAGTCCCCTGGGGCAGGGAAGTCGACTGAAGCTTTCTTT.